This is a list of T cell receptor beta chains from one sample in a study of response to subunit inactivated influenza vaccine. TCRdb re-called the RT-PCR reads with MiXCR, one entry per CDR3 protein. The repertoire includes some 500,000 distinct CDR3 sequences, around 25% of them detected once, and less than 2.5% sits in the top ten. The sample was CD4+ T cells sorted from PBMCs, taken roughly 5 days after vaccination. The receptor set was obtained from a man aged 45-65 years who received an inactivated influenza vaccine. Each CDR3 is given with its conserved first and last residue. A D gene is named only where the DNA matches it firmly. Expanded clones are given a class, and other clones once, few, many or no size at all.

.	TRBV25-1	TRBJ1-2	few	CASRGGGQGTSGYTF	TGTGCCAGCAGAGGGGGAGGTCAGGGGACTTCGGGCTACACCTTC
TRBD2	TRBV20-1	TRBJ2-3	.	CSARGLAKSADTQYF	TGCAGTGCGAGGGGACTAGCAAAAAGTGCAGATACGCAGTATTTT
.	TRBV7-2	TRBJ2-3	many	CASSLQGAISDTQYF	TGTGCCAGCAGCTTACAGGGAGCAATATCAGATACGCAGTATTTT
.	TRBV5-5	TRBJ1-2	.	CASSLAWTEDNYGYTF	TGTGCCAGCAGCTTGGCATGGACAGAAGATAACTATGGCTACACCTTC
TRBD2	TRBV18	TRBJ2-7	.	CASSPAREGTYEQYF	TGTGCCAGCTCACCAGCGCGGGAGGGAACCTACGAGCAGTACTTC
.	TRBV20-1	TRBJ2-5	few	CSARDGDRETQYF	TGCAGTGCTAGAGACGGTGACAGGGAGACCCAGTACTTC
TRBD2	TRBV20-1	TRBJ2-3	.	CSAYQSGRSTDTQYF	TGCAGTGCCTACCAGAGCGGGAGGTCCACAGATACGCAGTATTTT
.	TRBV29-1	TRBJ2-5	.	CSVVMYQETQYF	TGCAGCGTTGTCATGTACCAAGAGACCCAGTACTTC
.	TRBV6-2/TRBV6-3	TRBJ2-7	few	CASSYRYGGSSYEQYF	TGTGCCAGCAGTTATAGGTACGGCGGAAGCTCCTACGAGCAGTACTTC
.	TRBV9	TRBJ2-7	.	CASSVLSDSYEQYF	TGTGCCAGCAGCGTACTTAGTGACTCCTACGAGCAGTACTTC
TRBD1	TRBV5-5	TRBJ2-2	.	CASSRTGGPGELFF	TGTGCCAGCAGCCGGACAGGGGGCCCCGGGGAGCTGTTTTTT
.	TRBV12-3/TRBV12-4	TRBJ2-1	few	CASTFWGARSTPYEQFF	TGTGCCAGCACCTTCTGGGGGGCCCGGTCGACCCCTTATGAGCAGTTCTTC
.	TRBV24-1	TRBJ2-1	many	CATSEEGRGSSYNEQFF	TGTGCCACCAGTGAGGAAGGGCGGGGTAGCTCCTACAATGAGCAGTTCTTC
TRBD1	TRBV15	TRBJ2-7	.	CATSGDRGLGEQYF	TGTGCCACCAGCGGTGACAGGGGGCTGGGCGAGCAGTACTTC
.	TRBV2	TRBJ2-1	.	CASNREPYNEQFF	TGTGCCAGCAACAGGGAACCCTACAATGAGCAGTTCTTC
.	TRBV9	TRBJ2-2	few	CASSPHFTGELFF	TGTGCCAGCAGCCCCCATTTCACCGGGGAGCTGTTTTTT
.	TRBV12-3/TRBV12-4	TRBJ2-3	.	CASSFFERNTQYF	TGTGCCAGCAGTTTCTTCGAGAGGAATACGCAGTATTTT
TRBD1	TRBV5-1	TRBJ2-7	.	CASSSSLGQGYEQYF	TGCGCCAGCAGCTCGTCATTGGGACAGGGCTACGAGCAGTACTTC
.	TRBV7-9	TRBJ2-3	few	CASSPGTEDTQYF	TGTGCCAGCAGCCCCGGGACGGAGGATACGCAGTATTTT
.	TRBV15	TRBJ1-1	few	CATSREPAGNTEAFF	TGTGCCACCAGCAGAGAACCGGCCGGCAACACTGAAGCTTTCTTT
.	TRBV12-3/TRBV12-4	TRBJ1-2	.	CASSSPPNGYTF	TGTGCCAGCAGTTCGCCCCCAAATGGCTACACCTTC
TRBD2	TRBV20-1	TRBJ2-3	.	CSASGTLAASTDTQYF	TGCAGTGCTAGTGGGACACTAGCGGCTAGCACAGATACGCAGTATTTT
TRBD2	TRBV11-2	TRBJ2-7	.	CASSWPGGTSGSSYEQYF	TGTGCCAGCAGCTGGCCCGGAGGGACTAGCGGGAGTTCCTACGAGCAGTACTTC
TRBD1	TRBV20-1	TRBJ2-7	.	CSAEPDGQAYEQYF	TGCAGTGCGGAACCGGATGGACAGGCTTACGAGCAGTACTTC
TRBD1	TRBV12-3/TRBV12-4	TRBJ1-5	many	CASSLGQGGNQPQHF	TGTGCCAGCAGCCTCGGACAGGGGGGCAATCAGCCCCAGCATTTT
TRBD2	TRBV4-2	TRBJ2-5	few	CASSQDYSGAETQYF	TGTGCCAGCAGCCAAGACTATAGCGGGGCGGAGACCCAGTACTTC
TRBD2	TRBV6-1	TRBJ2-1	.	CASSATRGLAGGEQFF	TGTGCCAGCAGTGCCACCCGCGGACTAGCGGGGGGTGAGCAGTTCTTC
TRBD2	TRBV7-2	TRBJ2-3	.	CASSSLSGRVADTQYF	TGTGCCAGCAGCTCCCTTAGCGGGAGGGTTGCAGATACGCAGTATTTT
TRBD2	TRBV20-1	TRBJ2-7	few	CSARGGYNYEQYF	TGCAGTGCTAGGGGGGGGTACAACTACGAGCAGTACTTC
TRBD2	TRBV5-1	TRBJ2-1	many	CASSRRGAENEQFF	TGCGCCAGCAGCCGGCGGGGGGCAGAGAATGAGCAGTTCTTC
.	TRBV5-1	TRBJ2-3	many	CASRSVVADTQYF	TGCGCCAGCAGGAGCGTTGTCGCAGATACGCAGTATTTT
TRBD1	TRBV18	TRBJ2-1	.	CASSLTTGVLGYNEQFF	TGTGCCAGCTCACTAACAACAGGGGTCCTAGGCTACAATGAGCAGTTCTTC
TRBD2	TRBV20-1	TRBJ2-1	.	CSASYSGRGNEQFF	TGCAGTGCTAGCTACAGCGGGAGGGGAAATGAGCAGTTCTTC
.	TRBV5-1	TRBJ2-2	.	CASSDPTSTGELFF	TGCGCCAGCAGCGACCCCACTAGCACCGGGGAGCTGTTTTTT
.	TRBV20-1	TRBJ2-2	few	CSADRPGELFF	TGCAGTGCCGACAGGCCCGGGGAGCTGTTTTTT
.	TRBV7-2	TRBJ2-1	.	CASSLNAGWMEQFF	TGTGCCAGCAGCTTAAATGCGGGATGGATGGAGCAGTTCTTC
TRBD2	TRBV5-1	TRBJ2-2	.	CASRERDGGELFF	TGCGCCAGCAGGGAGCGGGACGGCGGGGAGCTGTTTTTT
TRBD1	TRBV6-1	TRBJ1-5	.	CASSESPQGAAGSQHF	TGTGCCAGCAGTGAATCGCCCCAGGGGGCGGCCGGGTCCCAGCATTTT
TRBD1	TRBV12-3/TRBV12-4	TRBJ1-3	.	CASSLRTGGGRTIYF	TGTGCCAGCAGTTTGCGGACAGGGGGAGGCCGCACCATATATTTT
.	TRBV28	TRBJ2-7	.	CASSFMGVTSYEQYF	TGTGCCAGCAGTTTTATGGGAGTCACCTCCTACGAGCAGTACTTC
.	TRBV10-3	TRBJ1-4	.	CASKAASNEKLFF	TGTGCCTCAAAGGCAGCCTCTAATGAAAAACTGTTTTTT
TRBD1	TRBV28	TRBJ2-3	.	CASSHLGTGDTDTQYF	TGTGCCAGCAGTCATTTGGGGACAGGAGACACAGATACGCAGTATTTT
TRBD1	TRBV20-1	TRBJ1-5	few	CSARPQGVSNQPQHF	TGCAGTGCTAGGCCTCAGGGGGTTAGCAATCAGCCCCAGCATTTT
.	TRBV7-2	TRBJ1-3	.	CASSLYSSGNTIYF	TGTGCCAGCAGCTTATACTCATCTGGAAACACCATATATTTT
.	TRBV30	TRBJ2-1	once	CAWSPRATYNEQFF	TGTGCCTGGAGTCCCCGGGCAACCTACAATGAGCAGTTCTTC
TRBD2	TRBV6-5	TRBJ2-5	few	CASSYGGDGLGTQYF	TGTGCCAGCAGTTACGGGGGGGACGGCCTGGGGACCCAGTACTTC
.	TRBV28	TRBJ2-6	many	CASRNSGANVLTF	TGTGCCAGCAGAAACTCTGGGGCCAACGTCCTGACTTTC
TRBD1	TRBV18	TRBJ2-1	.	CASSPTGGYNEQFF	TGTGCCAGCTCACCGACAGGGGGCTATAATGAGCAGTTCTTC
.	TRBV5-1	TRBJ2-2	.	CASSLRTGVGAGELFF	TGCGCCAGCAGCCTGAGGACCGGAGTTGGCGCCGGGGAGCTGTTTTTT
TRBD1	TRBV29-1	TRBJ1-2	few	CSVVRDRGYGYTF	TGCAGCGTTGTAAGGGACAGGGGCTATGGCTACACCTTC
.	TRBV6-5	TRBJ1-3	.	CASSYQQERSGNTIYF	TGTGCCAGCAGTTACCAACAGGAGAGGTCTGGAAACACCATATATTTT
.	TRBV10-3	TRBJ1-1	.	CAISANTEAFF	TGTGCCATCAGTGCAAACACTGAAGCTTTCTTT
TRBD1	TRBV5-1	TRBJ2-7	many	CASSLGQGSDEQYF	TGCGCCAGCAGCTTGGGACAGGGAAGTGACGAGCAGTACTTC
.	TRBV12-3/TRBV12-4	TRBJ2-1	.	CASSLADLLFNEQFF	TGTGCCAGCAGTTTAGCGGACCTTCTGTTCAATGAGCAGTTCTTC
TRBD1	TRBV9	TRBJ2-1	.	CASSFGQGENNEQFF	TGTGCCAGCAGCTTCGGACAGGGGGAAAACAATGAGCAGTTCTTC